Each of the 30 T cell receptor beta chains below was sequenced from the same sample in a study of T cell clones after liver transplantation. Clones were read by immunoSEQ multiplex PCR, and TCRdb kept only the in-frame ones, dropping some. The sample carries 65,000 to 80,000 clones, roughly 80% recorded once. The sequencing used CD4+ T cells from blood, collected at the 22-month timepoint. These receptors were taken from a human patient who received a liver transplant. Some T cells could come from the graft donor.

The CDR3 coding sequence is TGTGCCAGCAGTTTCGACAGTCTGGGAAACACCATATATTTT. Its translation is CASSFDSLGNTIYF. The chain is built from TRBV6-6 and TRBJ1-3; TRBD1 might be the D (5 bases). CDR1 and CDR2 (germline): MNHNY, SVGAGI (reference sequence). The length of the CDR3 is 14 residues. The ends were cut back, 4 bases at V and 4 bases at J, with 11 bases in the middle.

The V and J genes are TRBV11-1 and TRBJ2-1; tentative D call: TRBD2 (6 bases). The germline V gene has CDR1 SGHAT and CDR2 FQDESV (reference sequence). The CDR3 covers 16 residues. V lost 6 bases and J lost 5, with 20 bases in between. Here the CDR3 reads CASRPGGGGRHNEQFF. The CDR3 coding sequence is TGTGCCAGCAGGCCCGGCGGAGGAGGGAGGCACAATGAGCAGTTCTTC.

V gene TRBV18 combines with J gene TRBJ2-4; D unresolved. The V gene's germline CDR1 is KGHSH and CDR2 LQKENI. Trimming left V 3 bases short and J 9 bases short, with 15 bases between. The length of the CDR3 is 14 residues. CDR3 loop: CASSPPGALGIQYF. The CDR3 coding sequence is TGTGCCAGCTCACCGCCAGGAGCGTTGGGCATTCAGTACTTC.

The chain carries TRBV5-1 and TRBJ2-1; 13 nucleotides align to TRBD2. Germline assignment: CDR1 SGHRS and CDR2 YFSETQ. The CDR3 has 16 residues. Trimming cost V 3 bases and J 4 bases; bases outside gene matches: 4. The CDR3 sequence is CASSWTSGGSYNEQFF. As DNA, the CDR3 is TGCGCCAGCAGCTGGACTAGCGGGGGTTCTTACAATGAGCAGTTCTTC.

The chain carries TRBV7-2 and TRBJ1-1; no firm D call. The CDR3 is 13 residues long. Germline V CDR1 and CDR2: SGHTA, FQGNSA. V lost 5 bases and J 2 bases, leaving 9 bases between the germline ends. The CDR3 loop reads CASSNTANTEAFF. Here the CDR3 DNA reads TGTGCCAGCAGCAACACGGCAAACACTGAAGCTTTCTTT.

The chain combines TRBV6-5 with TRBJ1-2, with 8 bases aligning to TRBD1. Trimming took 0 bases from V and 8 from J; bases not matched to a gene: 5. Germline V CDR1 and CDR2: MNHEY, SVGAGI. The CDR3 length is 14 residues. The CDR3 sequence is CASSYSNRGGGYTF. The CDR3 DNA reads TGTGCCAGCAGTTACTCGAACAGGGGGGGAGGCTACACCTTC.

The CDR3 sequence: CASSELAGGRYEQFF. Here the CDR3 DNA reads TGTGCCAGCAGTGAACTAGCGGGAGGGCGATATGAGCAGTTCTTC. The chain has TRBV6-1 and TRBJ2-1, with TRBD2 identical over 12 bases. CDR1 and CDR2 from the germline V gene are MNHNS and SASEGT. CDR3 size: 15 residues. Unmatched junction bases numbered 4, after V lost 2 bases and J lost 8 bases.

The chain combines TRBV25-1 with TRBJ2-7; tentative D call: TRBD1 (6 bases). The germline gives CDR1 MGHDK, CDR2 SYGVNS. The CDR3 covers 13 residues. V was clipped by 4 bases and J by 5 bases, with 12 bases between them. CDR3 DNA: TGTGCCAGCAGTGGCAGGGGCTGGGACGAGCAGTACTTC. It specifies CASSGRGWDEQYF.

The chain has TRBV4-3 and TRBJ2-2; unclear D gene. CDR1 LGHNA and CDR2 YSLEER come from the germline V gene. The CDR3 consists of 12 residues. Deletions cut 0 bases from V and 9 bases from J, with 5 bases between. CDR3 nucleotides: TGCGCCAGCAGCCAAGATGGGCGGGAGCTGTTTTTT. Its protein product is CASSQDGRELFF.

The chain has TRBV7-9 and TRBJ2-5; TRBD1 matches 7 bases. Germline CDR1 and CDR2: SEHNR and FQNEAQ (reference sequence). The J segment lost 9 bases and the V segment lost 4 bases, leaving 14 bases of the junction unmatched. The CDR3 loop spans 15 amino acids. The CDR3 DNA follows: TGTGCCAGCAGCTCCCTTCTTACCGACAGGGCGCCCCAGTACTTC. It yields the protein CASSSLLTDRAPQYF.

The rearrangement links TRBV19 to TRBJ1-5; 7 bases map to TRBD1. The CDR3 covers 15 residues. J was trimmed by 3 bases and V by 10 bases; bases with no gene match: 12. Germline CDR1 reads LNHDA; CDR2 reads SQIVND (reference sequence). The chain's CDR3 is CATRPGQVHNQPQHF. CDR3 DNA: TGTGCCACCCGACCCGGACAGGTGCACAATCAGCCCCAGCATTTT.

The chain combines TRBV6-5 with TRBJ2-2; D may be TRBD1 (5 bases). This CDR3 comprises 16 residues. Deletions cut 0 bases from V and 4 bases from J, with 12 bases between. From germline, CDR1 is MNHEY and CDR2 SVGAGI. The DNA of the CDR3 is TGTGCCAGCAGTTACTCAAGGCAGGGATCCACCGGGGAGCTGTTTTTT. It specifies CASSYSRQGSTGELFF.

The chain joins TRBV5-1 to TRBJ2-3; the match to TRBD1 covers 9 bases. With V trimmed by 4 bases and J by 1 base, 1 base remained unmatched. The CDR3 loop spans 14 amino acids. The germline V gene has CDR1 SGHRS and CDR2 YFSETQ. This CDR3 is CASSRDRGTDTQYF. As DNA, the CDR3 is TGCGCCAGCAGCAGGGACAGGGGCACAGATACGCAGTATTTT.

The CDR3 nucleotides are TGTGCCAGCAGTTTGGGGGTCCTTCTGAACACTGAAGCTTTCTTT. This translates into CASSLGVLLNTEAFF. The rearrangement links TRBV28 to TRBJ1-1; D is possibly TRBD1 (5 bases). V was trimmed by 3 bases and J by 0 bases, leaving 11 bases between them. From germline, CDR1 is MDHEN and CDR2 SYDVKM. The length of the CDR3 is 15 residues.

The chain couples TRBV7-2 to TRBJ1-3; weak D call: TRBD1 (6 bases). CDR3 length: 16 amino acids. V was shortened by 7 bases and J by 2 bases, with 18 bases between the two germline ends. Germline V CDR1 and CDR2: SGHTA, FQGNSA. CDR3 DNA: TGTGCCAGCAACCGAGAGGGGGGGACCCCTGGAAACACCATATATTTT. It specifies CASNREGGTPGNTIYF.

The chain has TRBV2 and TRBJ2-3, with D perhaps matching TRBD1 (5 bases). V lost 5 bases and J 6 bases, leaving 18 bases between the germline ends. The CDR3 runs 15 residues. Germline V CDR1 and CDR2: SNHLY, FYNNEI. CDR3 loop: CASSITQGGFDTQYF. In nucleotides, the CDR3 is TGTGCCAGCAGTATCACCCAGGGCGGTTTTGATACGCAGTATTTT. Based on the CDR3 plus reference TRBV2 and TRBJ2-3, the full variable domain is EPEVTQTPSHQVTQMGQEVILRCVPISNHLYFYWYRQILGQKVEFLVSFYNNEISEKSEIFDDQFSVERPDGSNFTLKIRSTKLEDSAMYFCASSITQGGFDTQYFGPGTRLTVL.

CDR3 sequence reads: CASWSSVGGAQYF. The DNA of the CDR3 is TGTGCCAGCTGGTCTAGCGTGGGGGGGGCCCAGTACTTC. The chain has TRBV27 and TRBJ2-5, with TRBD2 matching over 7 bases. The CDR3 runs to 13 residues. J gave up 9 bases and V 8 bases, and 12 bases lay outside the gene matches. Germline CDR1 MNHEY, CDR2 SMNVEV (reference sequence).

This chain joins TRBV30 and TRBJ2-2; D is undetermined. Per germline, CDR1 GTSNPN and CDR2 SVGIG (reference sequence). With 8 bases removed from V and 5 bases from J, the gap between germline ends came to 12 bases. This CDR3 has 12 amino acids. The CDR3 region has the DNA TGTGCCAGTGGTAGTCTTACCGGGGAGCTGTTTTTT. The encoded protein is CASGSLTGELFF.

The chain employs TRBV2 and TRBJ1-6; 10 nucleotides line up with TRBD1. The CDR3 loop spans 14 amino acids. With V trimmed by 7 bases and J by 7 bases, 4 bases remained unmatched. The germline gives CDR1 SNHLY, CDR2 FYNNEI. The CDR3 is CASKMDRGNSPLHF. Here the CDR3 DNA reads TGTGCCAGCAAAATGGACAGGGGGAATTCACCCCTCCACTTT.

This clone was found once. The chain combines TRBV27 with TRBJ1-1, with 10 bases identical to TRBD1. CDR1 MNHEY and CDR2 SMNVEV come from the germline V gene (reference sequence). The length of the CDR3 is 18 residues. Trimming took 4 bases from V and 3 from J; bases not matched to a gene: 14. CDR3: CASSSLKRTGGTDTEAFF. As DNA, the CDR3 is TGTGCCAGCAGTTCTCTCAAACGGACAGGGGGGACGGACACTGAAGCTTTCTTT.

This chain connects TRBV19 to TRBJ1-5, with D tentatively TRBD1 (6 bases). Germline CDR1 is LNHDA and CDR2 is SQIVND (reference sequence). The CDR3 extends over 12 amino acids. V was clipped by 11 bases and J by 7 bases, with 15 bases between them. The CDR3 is CAVGGPGQPQHF. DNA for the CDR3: TGTGCCGTGGGGGGGCCGGGCCAGCCCCAGCATTTT.

The DNA for the CDR3 is TGTGCCATCAGTGACCCGCCGATGAACACTGAAGCTTTCTTT. This gives the protein CAISDPPMNTEAFF. The chain employs TRBV10-3 and TRBJ1-1, with D hard to call. The CDR3 is 14 amino acids. Trimming pared 3 bases from V and 0 bases from J, leaving 8 bases between. The germline V gene has CDR1 ENHRY and CDR2 SYGVKD.

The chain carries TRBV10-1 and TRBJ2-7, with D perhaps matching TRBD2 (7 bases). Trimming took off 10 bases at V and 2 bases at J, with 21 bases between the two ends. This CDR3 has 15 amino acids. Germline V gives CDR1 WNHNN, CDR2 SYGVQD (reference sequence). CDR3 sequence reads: CANLPSTGGAYEQYF. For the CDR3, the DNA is TGCGCCAACCTCCCCTCTACGGGGGGCGCCTACGAGCAGTACTTC.

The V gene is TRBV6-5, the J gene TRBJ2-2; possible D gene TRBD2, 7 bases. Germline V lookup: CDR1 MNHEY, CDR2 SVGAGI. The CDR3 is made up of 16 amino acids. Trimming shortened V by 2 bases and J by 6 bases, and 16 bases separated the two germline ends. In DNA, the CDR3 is TGTGCCAGCAGTTACCAGCCCAAGGGGGGGGCCGGGGAGCTGTTTTTT. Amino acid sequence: CASSYQPKGGAGELFF.

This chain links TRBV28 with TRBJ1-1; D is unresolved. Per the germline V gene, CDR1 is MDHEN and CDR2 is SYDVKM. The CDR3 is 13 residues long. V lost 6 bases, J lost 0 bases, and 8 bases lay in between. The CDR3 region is CASSKPMNTEAFF. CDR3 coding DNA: TGTGCCAGCAGCAAGCCGATGAACACTGAAGCTTTCTTT.

CDR3 DNA sequence: TGTGCCAGCAGTTTGGGATCACTAGCGGGTGGAAACGGTCAAGAGACCCAGTACTTC. It codes for CASSLGSLAGGNGQETQYF. The rearrangement links TRBV28 to TRBJ2-5; 9 nucleotides agree with TRBD2. This CDR3 comprises 19 residues. Per the germline V gene, CDR1 is MDHEN and CDR2 is SYDVKM. J was trimmed by 2 bases and V by 3 bases; bases with no gene match: 16.

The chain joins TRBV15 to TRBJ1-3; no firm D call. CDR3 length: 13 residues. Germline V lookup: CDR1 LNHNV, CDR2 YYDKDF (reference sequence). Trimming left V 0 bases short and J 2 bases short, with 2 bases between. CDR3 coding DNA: TGTGCCACCAGCAGAGATCCTGGAAACACCATATATTTT. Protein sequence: CATSRDPGNTIYF.

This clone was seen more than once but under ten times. The CDR3 bases are TGTGCCAGCAGCCGGGGGGCCAAAGGCACAGATACGCAGTATTTT. Amino acids: CASSRGAKGTDTQYF. J is TRBJ2-3 and V is TRBV28; TRBD2 might be the D (7 bases). The V gene's germline CDR1 is MDHEN and CDR2 SYDVKM. This CDR3 spans 15 amino acids. The germline V and J ends were trimmed by 6 bases and 1 base, with 14 bases remaining between them. The full variable domain, its missing parts supplied by reference TRBV28 and TRBJ2-3, is DVKVTQSSRYLVKRTGEKVFLECVQDMDHENMFWYRQDPGLGLRLIYFSYDVKMKEKGDIPEGYSVSREKKERFSLILESASTNQTSMYLCASSRGAKGTDTQYFGPGTRLTVL.

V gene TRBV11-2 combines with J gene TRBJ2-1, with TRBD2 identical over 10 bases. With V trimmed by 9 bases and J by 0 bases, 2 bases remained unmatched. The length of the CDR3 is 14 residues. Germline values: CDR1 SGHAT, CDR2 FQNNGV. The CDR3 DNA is TGTGCCAGTAAGCGGGGGGGCTCCTACAATGAGCAGTTCTTC. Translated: CASKRGGSYNEQFF.

CDR3 nucleotides: TGTGCCAGCAGCAAGGGACAGGGGGTTCGGTATGGCTACACCTTC. Translating it yields CASSKGQGVRYGYTF. The chain carries TRBV5-4 and TRBJ1-2; 11 bases match TRBD1. J was trimmed by 5 bases and V by 4 bases; bases with no gene match: 7. Per the germline V gene, CDR1 is SGHNT and CDR2 is YYREEE (reference sequence). The CDR3 runs 15 residues. The full variable domain, in which reference TRBV5-4 and TRBJ1-2 provide the parts outside the CDR3, is ETGVTQSPTHLIKTRGQQVTLRCSSQSGHNTVSWYQQALGQGPQFIFQYYREEENGRGNFPPRFSGLQFPNYSSELNVNALELDDSALYLCASSKGQGVRYGYTFGSGTRLTVV.